The text below deals with one T cell receptor beta chain. The sample comes from a study of blood T cell repertoires in COVID-19. This table comes from immunoSEQ multiplex PCR, and its TCRdb copy is limited to in-frame clones, with some not included. This repertoire shows more than 110,000 clones, about 80% found once; its top ten account for about 8%. The CDR3 is made up of 13 amino acids. Between the trimmed V and J ends, which lost 5 bases and 7 bases, there was a span of 14 bases. Germline V gene sequence: CDR1 SGHTA, CDR2 FQGNSA. The specimen sequenced was peripheral blood. This TCR was sampled from a human donor in a cohort sampled during active COVID-19. The J gene is TRBJ1-1, the V gene TRBV7-2, with D possibly matching TRBD1 (5 bases). The CDR3 DNA is TGTGCCAGCAGCCCCCAGGGCACCTATGAAGCTTTCTTT. It codes for CASSPQGTYEAFF.